The 9 T cell receptor beta chains in this list originate from one sample, sequenced in a study of blood T cell repertoires in COVID-19. Profiled with immunoSEQ multiplex PCR; TCRdb holds only in-frame clones, not every one. Here the sample spans almost 45,000 clones, roughly 73% being singletons. The sample comprised peripheral blood. These receptors came from a man at least 80 years old with acute or convalescent COVID-19.

The chain carries TRBV29-1 and TRBJ1-1, with a weak D call TRBD1 (6 bases). The V gene lost 6 bases and the J gene lost 1 base, with 12 bases spanning the gap. CDR3 length: 13 amino acids. Germline V gene lookup returns CDR1 SQVTM and CDR2 ANQGSEA. The CDR3: CSVATGSNTEAFF. The CDR3 region has the DNA TGCAGCGTAGCCACAGGGTCGAACACTGAAGCTTTCTTT.

This clone appeared a few times. The rearrangement links TRBV28 to TRBJ2-5, with 10 nucleotides matching TRBD2. The J segment lost 7 bases and the V segment lost 3 bases, leaving 5 bases of the junction unmatched. Germline-derived CDR1 and CDR2 are MDHEN and SYDVKM. This CDR3 comprises 14 residues. The CDR3 DNA sequence: TGTGCCAGCAGTTTCCTAGCGGGAGATGGGACCCAGTACTTC. Translating gives CASSFLAGDGTQYF.

The chain couples TRBV7-9 to TRBJ2-3, with D possibly being TRBD2 (5 bases). Germline V gene data show CDR1 as SEHNR and CDR2 as FQNEAQ (reference sequence). The CDR3 loop spans 13 amino acids. The ends were cut back, 5 bases at V and 1 base at J, with 7 bases in the middle. Written as DNA, the CDR3 is TGTGCCAGCAGCATTAGCGGCACAGATACGCAGTATTTT. Protein sequence: CASSISGTDTQYF.

This sequence joins TRBV9 and TRBJ2-5; 16 nucleotides match TRBD2. The CDR3 length is 16 residues. Germline trimming cut 4 bases from V and 4 bases from J; bases unmatched to any gene: 4. Per the germline V gene, CDR1 is SGDLS and CDR2 is YYNGEE. Here the CDR3 reads CASSQGLAGGGETQYF. CDR3 DNA sequence: TGTGCCAGCAGCCAGGGACTAGCGGGAGGGGGAGAGACCCAGTACTTC.

This sequence joins TRBV12-5 and TRBJ2-3, with 7 bases lining up with TRBD2. The CDR3 runs 12 residues. J gave up 5 bases and V 7 bases, and 3 bases lay outside the gene matches. In germline, CDR1 is LGHNT, CDR2 FRNRAP. As DNA, the CDR3 is TGTGCTAGTGCCCCGGGGGGAGATACGCAGTATTTT. Amino acid sequence: CASAPGGDTQYF.

The V call is TRBV21-1, the J call TRBJ1-5; the D call in the table, TRBD1, was not verified against the DNA. TRBV21-1 is a known pseudogene. CDR3 length: 16 residues. As DNA, the CDR3 is TGTGCCAGCAGCCACCTAAAACAGGGTGGCAATCAGCCCCAGCATTTT. It specifies CASSHLKQGGNQPQHF.

This chain links TRBV18 with TRBJ2-7, with 10 bases identical to TRBD2. The CDR3 is 15 amino acids. The germline V gene has CDR1 KGHSH and CDR2 LQKENI. V lost 6 bases, J lost 5 bases, and 10 bases stayed unmatched. CDR3 protein: CASSLGSGRANEQYF. CDR3 in DNA: TGTGCCAGCTCCCTGGGGAGCGGGAGGGCCAACGAGCAGTACTTC.

The genes are TRBV28 and TRBJ1-2, with 9 bases fitting TRBD1. The CDR3 is 14 residues long. The V and J ends lost 6 bases and 6 bases, in that order; junction bases with no gene match: 8. Germline V gene sequence: CDR1 MDHEN, CDR2 SYDVKM. The CDR3 DNA sequence: TGTGCCAGCAGGTCGCCCGGGACAGGGAATGGCTACACCTTC. Protein sequence: CASRSPGTGNGYTF.

The J gene is TRBJ2-3, the V gene TRBV18; unclear D gene. The CDR3 consists of 13 residues. Trimming took off 0 bases at V and 1 base at J, with 2 bases between the two ends. Germline CDR1 KGHSH, CDR2 LQKENI. The CDR3 region is CASSPPGTDTQYF. The CDR3 bases are TGTGCCAGCTCACCACCCGGCACAGATACGCAGTATTTT.